This T cell receptor (beta chain) appears in the sequencing data of a study of CD8 T cells in Susac syndrome. Sequencing targeted TCR beta in blood CD8+ and CD4+ T cells. The multiple sclerosis control group comprised treatment-naive patients with stable or active relapsing-remitting disease. Negative isolation yielded the CD8+ and CD4+ T cells, while FACS enriched the TEMRA cells. This clonotype was recorded only once. Germline V gives CDR1 LNHNV, CDR2 YYDKDF (reference sequence). The CDR3 runs to 16 residues. The V gene end was trimmed by 0 bases and the J gene end by 7 bases; junction bases not matched to a gene: 5. With random hexamers, roughly 0.5 to 1 ug RNA was reverse transcribed. TCR beta CDR3 was amplified by immunoSEQ covering 54 Vbeta and 13 Jbeta. TCRdb redid the calling of the immunoSEQ multiplex PCR reads with MiXCR, one entry per CDR3 protein. The sample holds under 150,000 distinct CDR3 sequences; 90% to 95% are singletons and the top ten take approximately 0.12%.

The specimen sequenced was CD4+ T cells from PBMCs. The chain recombines TRBV15 with TRBJ1-4; 10 bases are shared with TRBD1. The receptor's source is a human donor with multiple sclerosis. CDR3: CATSRDLWTGGEKLFF. CDR3 in DNA: TGTGCCACCAGCAGAGATCTTTGGACAGGGGGTGAAAAACTGTTTTTT.